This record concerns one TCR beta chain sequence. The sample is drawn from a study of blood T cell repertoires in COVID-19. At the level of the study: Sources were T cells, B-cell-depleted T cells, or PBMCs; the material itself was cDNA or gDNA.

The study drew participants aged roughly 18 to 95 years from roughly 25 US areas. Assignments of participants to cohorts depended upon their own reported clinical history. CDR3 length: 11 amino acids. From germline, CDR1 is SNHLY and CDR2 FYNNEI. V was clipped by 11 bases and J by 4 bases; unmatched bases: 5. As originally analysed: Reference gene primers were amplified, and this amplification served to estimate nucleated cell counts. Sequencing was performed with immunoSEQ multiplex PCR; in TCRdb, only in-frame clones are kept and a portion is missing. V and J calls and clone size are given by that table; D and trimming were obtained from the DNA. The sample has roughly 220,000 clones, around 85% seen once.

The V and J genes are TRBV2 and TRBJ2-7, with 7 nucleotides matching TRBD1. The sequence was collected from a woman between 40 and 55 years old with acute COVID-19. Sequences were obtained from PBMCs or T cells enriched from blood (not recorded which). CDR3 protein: CAVDRTYEQYF. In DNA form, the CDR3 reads TGTGCCGTGGACAGGACATACGAGCAGTACTTC.